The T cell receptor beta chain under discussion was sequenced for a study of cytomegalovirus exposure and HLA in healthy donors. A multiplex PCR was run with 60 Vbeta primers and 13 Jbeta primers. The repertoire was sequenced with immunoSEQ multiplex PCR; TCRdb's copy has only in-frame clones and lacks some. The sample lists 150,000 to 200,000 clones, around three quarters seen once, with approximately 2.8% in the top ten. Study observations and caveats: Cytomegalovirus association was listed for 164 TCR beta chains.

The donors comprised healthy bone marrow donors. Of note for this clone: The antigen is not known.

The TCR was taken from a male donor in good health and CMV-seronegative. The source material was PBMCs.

CDR3 amino acids: CASSGAGRAGELFF. Here the CDR3 DNA reads TGCGCCAGCAGCGGGGCGGGACGGGCCGGGGAGCTGTTTTTT. This chain links TRBV10-2 with TRBJ2-2; possible D gene TRBD2, 6 bases. The length of the CDR3 is 14 residues. CDR1 is WSHSY and CDR2 is SAAADI in the germline V gene. With 6 bases removed from V and 6 bases from J, the gap between germline ends came to 14 bases.